This is a list of T cell receptor beta chains from one sample in a study of T cells in Graves' hyperthyroidism and ophthalmopathy. MiXCR, run by TCRdb on the multiplex PCR reads, gives a single entry per CDR3 protein. Of 600,000 to 750,000 distinct CDR3 sequences in the sample, 17% were seen once. The specimen was blood. The receptor set was obtained from a man aged 45-60 years with Graves' hyperthyroidism. The CDR3 runs from the conserved cysteine through the conserved F or W. A D gene is named only where the DNA matches it firmly. The listing skips clone size in some rows; elsewhere it reads once, few, many or a size class.

TRBV20-1	TRBJ2-7	TRBD2	many	CSARGLAGSYEQYF	TGCAGTGCTAGAGGGCTAGCGGGCTCCTACGAGCAGTACTTC
TRBV27	TRBJ1-2	NA	many	CASSLLRRMGLDGYTF	TGTGCCAGCAGTTTACTTAGGAGGATGGGTTTGGATGGCTACACCTTC
TRBV28	TRBJ2-5	NA	many	CASSFGHVQETQYF	TGTGCCAGCAGTTTCGGACACGTCCAAGAGACCCAGTACTTC
TRBV3-1	TRBJ2-3	TRBD1	NA	CASSQDRGPTDTQYF	TGTGCCAGCAGCCAAGACAGGGGGCCCACAGATACGCAGTATTTT
TRBV11-1	TRBJ2-7	NA	few	CASSLNKGSGEQYF	TGTGCCAGCAGCTTAAACAAGGGATCCGGCGAGCAGTACTTC
TRBV3-1	TRBJ2-1	NA	few	CASTLLHSAEQFF	TGTGCCAGCACGTTACTTCACTCTGCCGAGCAGTTCTTC
TRBV30	TRBJ2-3	TRBD2	NA	CAWSVTGGLGDTQYF	TGTGCCTGGAGTGTAACGGGAGGACTTGGGGATACGCAGTATTTT
TRBV24-1	TRBJ2-2	TRBD1	many	CATSDPGQGRTGELFF	TGTGCCACCAGTGATCCGGGACAGGGCCGCACCGGGGAGCTGTTTTTT
TRBV7-9	TRBJ1-1	TRBD1	NA	CASSETGDRPKNTEAFF	TGTGCCAGCAGCGAAACGGGGGACAGACCTAAGAACACTGAAGCTTTCTTT
TRBV7-8	TRBJ2-5	TRBD1	NA	CASSLVLRTGGGETQYF	TGTGCCAGCAGCTTAGTTTTGAGGACAGGGGGCGGAGAGACCCAGTACTTC
TRBV24-1	TRBJ1-2	TRBD1	NA	CATSSQGFDYGYTF	TGTGCCACCAGTTCACAGGGGTTCGACTATGGCTACACCTTC
TRBV28	TRBJ2-7	NA	many	CASSLDPRLAYEQYF	TGTGCCAGCAGTTTAGATCCGCGTCTGGCCTACGAGCAGTACTTC
TRBV24-1	TRBJ1-2	TRBD1	NA	CATSDPDRGPGYTF	TGTGCCACCAGTGACCCGGACAGGGGTCCTGGCTACACCTTC
TRBV28	TRBJ2-7	TRBD2	many	CASSLTLLAERRVYEQYF	TGTGCCAGCAGTTTAACTCTGCTAGCGGAAAGAAGGGTTTACGAGCAGTACTTC
TRBV25-1	TRBJ2-2	NA	many	CASSESPGLRNANTGELFF	TGTGCCAGCAGTGAATCCCCGGGGTTGAGGAATGCGAACACCGGGGAGCTGTTTTTT
TRBV20-1	TRBJ2-7	TRBD2	once	CSAMELAGPSNSSYEQYF	TGCAGTGCTATGGAACTAGCGGGACCGAGTAATAGCTCCTACGAGCAGTACTTC
TRBV11-3	TRBJ2-2	TRBD1	many	CASSHGQGNTGELFF	TGTGCCAGCAGCCATGGACAGGGGAACACCGGGGAGCTGTTTTTT
TRBV9	TRBJ1-3	TRBD1	few	CASSADRSSGNTIYF	TGTGCCAGCAGCGCGGACAGGAGCTCTGGAAACACCATATATTTT
TRBV4-1	TRBJ2-7	NA	NA	CASSQVITPGTYEQYF	TGCGCCAGCAGCCAAGTTATCACCCCGGGGACCTACGAGCAGTACTTC
TRBV5-1	TRBJ2-1	NA	many	CASSLKGSNEQFF	TGCGCCAGCAGCTTGAAAGGCTCCAATGAGCAGTTCTTC
TRBV11-2	TRBJ2-7	TRBD1	NA	CASSSVQGPQGSYEQYF	TGTGCCAGCAGCTCGGTCCAAGGGCCACAGGGGTCCTACGAGCAGTACTTC
TRBV29-1	TRBJ2-7	TRBD1	many	CSAMVVTGLREQYF	TGCAGCGCCATGGTTGTGACAGGGCTGAGGGAGCAGTACTTC
TRBV20-1	TRBJ2-1	TRBD2	many	CSAYGLARFNNEQFF	TGCAGTGCCTACGGACTAGCGAGATTCAACAATGAGCAGTTCTTC
TRBV3-1	TRBJ2-5	NA	few	CASSQQVQETQYF	TGTGCCAGCAGCCAACAGGTCCAAGAGACCCAGTACTTC
TRBV20-1	TRBJ2-2	NA	NA	CSAMDGVGELFF	TGCAGTGCTATGGATGGAGTCGGGGAGCTGTTTTTT
TRBV20-1	TRBJ1-2	TRBD1	many	CSANPTGGYPYGYTF	TGCAGTGCAAATCCGACAGGGGGTTATCCCTATGGCTACACCTTC
TRBV6-1	TRBJ1-6	NA	few	CASSLGLRMYNSPLHF	TGTGCCAGCAGTCTCGGACTGAGGATGTATAATTCACCCCTCCACTTT
TRBV6-1	TRBJ1-2	NA	many	CASSLTEGYGYTF	TGTGCCAGCAGTTTGACCGAGGGCTATGGCTACACCTTC
TRBV20-1	TRBJ1-1	NA	NA	CSDHTRNTEAFF	TGCAGTGACCACACCCGGAACACTGAAGCTTTCTTT